These T cell receptor beta chains were read from a single sample in a study of T cells in Graves' hyperthyroidism and ophthalmopathy. TCRdb called the multiplex PCR reads again in MiXCR, with one record for every CDR3 protein. The table lists hundreds of thousands of distinct CDR3 sequences, around 20% of them singletons. Sequenced input: blood. The receptors here all came from a man aged 30-40 years with Graves' ophthalmopathy. The CDR3 runs from the conserved cysteine through the conserved F or W. A D gene is named only where the DNA matches it firmly. Only part of the rows carry a size: once, few, many, or a class if the clone is expanded.

>TRBJ2-1|TRBD2|TRBV7-9|few
TGTGCCAGCAGCTTAGTAACTAGCGGGAGGTTTGAGCAGTTCTTC
CASSLVTSGRFEQFF
>TRBJ2-1|TRBD2|TRBV7-6|few
TGTGCCAGCAGCCCCCGCGCGGGGGTCAATGAGCAGTTCTTC
CASSPRAGVNEQFF
>TRBJ2-7|.|TRBV29-1|few
TGCAGCGTTGAAGATAACAGGGCTGCCAGCTACGAGCAGTACTTC
CSVEDNRAASYEQYF
>TRBJ1-1|.|TRBV29-1|.
TGCAGCGTTGACAGGGGCCAGGAAGCTTTCTTT
CSVDRGQEAFF
>TRBJ2-7|TRBD2|TRBV6-1|many
TGTGCCAGCAGTGAAAAGGCTAGCGGGAGTTCCCACGAGCAGTACTTC
CASSEKASGSSHEQYF
>TRBJ2-7|.|TRBV7-2|few
TGTGCCAGCAGCTTAGATAGGGAAAAAAACTCCTACGAGCAGTACTTC
CASSLDREKNSYEQYF
>TRBJ1-4|TRBD1|TRBV3-1|few
TGTGCCAGCAATAAGGACAGGCTTAATGAAAAACTGTTTTTT
CASNKDRLNEKLFF
>TRBJ2-3|.|TRBV27|few
TGTGCCAGCAGTTTAGGCAGTCGGGGTACCACAGATACGCAGTATTTT
CASSLGSRGTTDTQYF
>TRBJ1-1|.|TRBV7-9|many
TGTGCCAGCAGCTTCCCGGGGGGGAACACTGAAGCTTTCTTT
CASSFPGGNTEAFF
>TRBJ2-7|TRBD2|TRBV7-2|.
TGTGCCAGCAGCTGGGGACTAGCGGGAGTCTACGAGCAGTACTTC
CASSWGLAGVYEQYF
>TRBJ1-6|.|TRBV28|once
TGTGCCAGCTATCCGGAGGGTCGGGAGTTAAATTCACCCCTCCACTTT
CASYPEGRELNSPLHF
>TRBJ2-3|TRBD2|TRBV5-1|many
TGCGCCAGCAGCTTGGCCTTAGCGGGAGCAGCCCCAGATACGCAGTATTTT
CASSLALAGAAPDTQYF
>TRBJ2-5|.|TRBV9|.
TGTGCCAGCAGCCCAAGGGTTGAGACCCAGTACTTC
CASSPRVETQYF
>TRBJ2-3|TRBD2|TRBV20-1|.
TGCAGTGCTAGTCAAGGTAGCGGGAGGGCAGATACGCAGTATTTT
CSASQGSGRADTQYF
>TRBJ2-7|.|TRBV6-5|many
TGTGCCAGCAGTTACTCGAATTCGGGCGAGACGCAGCAGTACTTC
CASSYSNSGETQQYF
>TRBJ1-1|TRBD1|TRBV7-9|few
TGTGCCAGCAGCTCCCGGGACAGGGGGGCTTTCTTT
CASSSRDRGAFF
>TRBJ1-2|.|TRBV28|many
TGTGCCAGCAGTTTACCCCACGGAGCTAACTATGGCTACACCTTC
CASSLPHGANYGYTF
>TRBJ2-7|TRBD1|TRBV3-1|many
TGTGCCAGCAGCCGCGCCGGGACAGCCTACGAGCAGTACTTC
CASSRAGTAYEQYF
>TRBJ1-4|TRBD1|TRBV7-6|.
TGTGCCAGCAGCTACGGGACAGGGGGGTCTGAAAAACTGTTTTTT
CASSYGTGGSEKLFF
>TRBJ2-3|TRBD2|TRBV15|few
TGTGCCACCAGCATCCGGGACTATCGGACAGATACGCAGTATTTT
CATSIRDYRTDTQYF
>TRBJ2-6|.|TRBV7-9|.
TGTGCCGCGGGGCAGGACCTCTCTGGGGCCAACGTCCTGACTTTC
CAAGQDLSGANVLTF
>TRBJ2-2|TRBD1|TRBV12-3/TRBV12-4|.
TGTGCCAGCAGTTCTCCGGACAGGGACTCCGGGGAGCTGTTTTTT
CASSSPDRDSGELFF
>TRBJ1-1|TRBD1|TRBV6-1|many
TGTGCCAGCAGATCGACAGGGGAGAACACTGAAGCTTTCTTT
CASRSTGENTEAFF
>TRBJ2-2|TRBD2|TRBV5-1|few
TGCGCCAGCAGCTTAGCCCCCCGGGAGGTCGGGGAGCTGTTTTTT
CASSLAPREVGELFF
>TRBJ2-6|.|TRBV12-3/TRBV12-4|.
TGTGCCAGCAGGGCGTTAGGGGCCAACGTCCTGACTTTC
CASRALGANVLTF
>TRBJ2-3|TRBD1|TRBV28|many
TGTGCCAGCAGGGGACAGGGGGGATTCACAGATACGCAGTATTTT
CASRGQGGFTDTQYF
>TRBJ2-3|.|TRBV7-6|few
TGTGCCAGCAGCTTGGGACCGAATCAGCTTGCGCAGTATTTT
CASSLGPNQLAQYF
>TRBJ2-3|TRBD2|TRBV4-1|.
TGCGCCAGCAGCCAAGAAACTAGCGGGAGGGGGGTTATGGACACAGATACGCAGTATTTT
CASSQETSGRGVMDTDTQYF
>TRBJ1-3|.|TRBV11-2|few
TGTGCCAGCAGCCCCGAGCGGAGCTCTGGAAACACCATATATTTT
CASSPERSSGNTIYF
>TRBJ2-1|TRBD2|TRBV28|few
TGTGCCAGCAGTTCCTCCTCCGGGACTAACCTATACAATGAGCAGTTCTTC
CASSSSSGTNLYNEQFF
>TRBJ1-1|.|TRBV28|many
TGTGCCAGCAGTTTAACGGGGCCGAACACTGAAGCTTTCTTT
CASSLTGPNTEAFF
>TRBJ1-6|.|TRBV11-2|.
TGTGCCAGCAAGGAAGGGTCGAGTAATTCACCCCTCCACTTT
CASKEGSSNSPLHF
>TRBJ2-2|TRBD1|TRBV9|once
TGTGCCAGCAGCTCCCGGGACAGGGGGCTTGGCGGGGAGCTGTTTTTT
CASSSRDRGLGGELFF
>TRBJ1-1|TRBD1|TRBV19|.
TGTGCCAGTAGGCGACAGGGGGCAAGTGAAGCTTTCTTT
CASRRQGASEAFF
>TRBJ1-1|.|TRBV7-2|few
TGTGCCAGCAGCTTATTCATCCGGTTTGAAGCTTTCTTT
CASSLFIRFEAFF
>TRBJ2-6|.|TRBV5-4|few
TGTGCCAGCAGCCATCAGGCTCGCGGGGCCAACGTCCTGACTTTC
CASSHQARGANVLTF
>TRBJ2-1|.|TRBV28|many
TGTGCCAGCAGTCCTCTCCATGAGCAGTTCTTC
CASSPLHEQFF
>TRBJ2-1|.|TRBV2|many
TGTGCCAGCAGTGAAGCTTGGCGGAGTCAATACAATGAGCAGTTCTTC
CASSEAWRSQYNEQFF
>TRBJ2-5|.|TRBV6-5|few
TGTGCCAGCAGTTATCTTGAGGGGTGGTTTCGACAAGAGACCCAGTACTTC
CASSYLEGWFRQETQYF
>TRBJ1-5|.|TRBV5-6|.
TGTGCCAGCAGCGGCGGGTATAGCAATCAGCCCCAGCATTTT
CASSGGYSNQPQHF
>TRBJ2-7|TRBD1|TRBV18|many
TGTGCCAGCAGTCCCGGGACAGGGGGCTACGAGCAGTACTTC
CASSPGTGGYEQYF
>TRBJ2-5|.|TRBV6-2/TRBV6-3|few
TGTGCCAGTGCGGCTAGTATTCAAGAGACCCAGTACTTC
CASAASIQETQYF
>TRBJ2-5|.|TRBV24-1|few
TGTGCCACCAGTGGGCAGGCCTCCGGGACCCAGTACTTC
CATSGQASGTQYF
>TRBJ2-2|TRBD2|TRBV7-9|.
TGTGCCAGCAGCCCTCCTGACGTGACTAGCGGGAGTGGTTACGGGGAGCTGTTTTTT
CASSPPDVTSGSGYGELFF
>TRBJ1-1|.|TRBV19|few
TGTGCCAGTAGTATTAGGGGCGGTTACACTGAAGCTTTCTTT
CASSIRGGYTEAFF
>TRBJ2-3|.|TRBV20-1|.
TGCAGTGCTAGTACCCCTAGAACTAGCACAGATACGCAGTATTTT
CSASTPRTSTDTQYF
>TRBJ2-7|TRBD2|TRBV28|.
TGTGCCAGCGGGGCGGGAGTTCCCTACGAGCAGTACTTC
CASGAGVPYEQYF
>TRBJ1-2|TRBD1|TRBV30|.
TGTGCCTGGTCCCGGGACAGGGTGTTATTGGGAAATGGCTACACCTTC
CAWSRDRVLLGNGYTF
>TRBJ1-5|TRBD1|TRBV20-1|many
TGCAGTGCTAGCGGAGGGGGACAGAGCAATCAGCCCCAGCATTTT
CSASGGGQSNQPQHF
>TRBJ1-2|.|TRBV20-1|few
TGCAGTGCTCCAACAATCGACTATGGCTACACCTTC
CSAPTIDYGYTF
>TRBJ2-5|TRBD1|TRBV18|few
TGTGCCAGCTCCCAGGGGGCGAGAGAGACCCAGTACTTC
CASSQGARETQYF
>TRBJ1-5|.|TRBV11-2|many
TGTGCCAGCAGCTTAACGGATAGCAATCAGCCCCAGCATTTT
CASSLTDSNQPQHF
>TRBJ1-1|.|TRBV7-9|many
TGTGCCAGCACCCTTGGGGGAGCGGACACTGAAGCTTTCTTT
CASTLGGADTEAFF
>TRBJ2-3|TRBD2|TRBV20-1|.
TGCAGTGCTAGAGGGACTAGCGGGAGTATTACAGATACGCAGTATTTT
CSARGTSGSITDTQYF
>TRBJ2-1|.|TRBV10-3|.
TGTGCCATCAGTGGGGGGGGGGCGCGACCAAATGAGCAGTTCTTC
CAISGGGARPNEQFF
>TRBJ1-1|.|TRBV6-1|many
TGTGCCAGCAGTGGAGTAGGGCGGACTGAAGCTTTCTTT
CASSGVGRTEAFF
>TRBJ2-7|TRBD2|TRBV11-2|.
TGCGCCAGCAGCCCGACTAGCGGGAGGGGCACCTACGAGCAGTACTTC
CASSPTSGRGTYEQYF
>TRBJ2-5|TRBD1|TRBV28|few
TGTGCCAGCAGTCCCGGCGGGACAGGGCTGGTGGAGACCCAGTACTTC
CASSPGGTGLVETQYF